Below, 27 T cell receptor beta chains from the same sample are listed, as sequenced in a study of beta chain features in type 1 diabetes. The sequenced template was cDNA made from the entire isolated RNA. Profiled with immunoSEQ multiplex PCR; TCRdb holds only in-frame clones, not every one. The sample consists of 900,000 or so clones, roughly 16% of them appearing once. The sample consisted of naive CD4+ T cells from blood. These receptors were taken from a woman younger than 35 in good health.

In this sample, this clone turned up a few times. The V call is TRBV9, the J call TRBJ2-1; no clear D. This CDR3 is built from 16 residues. V dropped 0 bases and J dropped 0 bases, with 10 bases sitting between them. The germline CDR1 and CDR2 sequences are SGDLS and YYNGEE. The CDR3 here is CASSVGVTSSYNEQFF. For the CDR3, the DNA is TGTGCCAGCAGCGTAGGGGTCACGAGCTCCTACAATGAGCAGTTCTTC.

This chain joins TRBV4-3 and TRBJ2-3, with 7 bases fitting TRBD2. This CDR3 has 15 amino acids. J gave up 5 bases and V 1 base, and 6 bases lay outside the gene matches. CDR1 and CDR2 (germline): LGHNA, YSLEER. CDR3 in amino acids: CASSQAGSGGDTQYF. The DNA of the CDR3 is TGCGCCAGCAGCCAAGCTGGTTCGGGGGGAGATACGCAGTATTTT.

This clone has only a few counts. The chain joins TRBV7-2 to TRBJ2-7; TRBD2 agrees at 9 bases. CDR1 is SGHTA and CDR2 is FQGNSA in the germline V gene. This CDR3 spans 14 amino acids. V was pared by 5 bases and J by 5 bases, with 7 bases of the junction left unmatched. CDR3 region: CASSLSGSGNEQYF. The CDR3 DNA reads as TGTGCCAGCAGCCTTAGCGGGAGTGGGAACGAGCAGTACTTC.

This clone has more than one count but fewer than ten. This chain joins TRBV6-5 and TRBJ2-5; perhaps TRBD2 as D (5 bases). Per the germline V gene, CDR1 is MNHEY and CDR2 is SVGAGI. Trimming shortened V by 4 bases and J by 5 bases, and 17 bases separated the two germline ends. This CDR3 is 15 amino acids long. CDR3 sequence (DNA): TGTGCCAGCAGTTTTGGCCGCCGGGGTGTGGAGACCCAGTACTTC. Translating gives CASSFGRRGVETQYF.

V usage is TRBV4-1 and J usage is TRBJ1-3, with 8 positions matching TRBD1. After removal of 1 base from V and 0 bases from J, the junction contained 5 bases not matched to a gene. Germline values: CDR1 MGHRA, CDR2 YSYEKL. The CDR3 sequence is 17 residues long. The CDR3 protein is CASSQARGLISGNTIYF. In DNA, the CDR3 is TGCGCCAGCAGCCAAGCCAGGGGGCTCATCTCTGGAAACACCATATATTTT.

The sample holds a few counts of this clone. CDR3 amino acids: CASSGLAGEHNEQFF. CDR3 nucleotides: TGTGCCAGCAGTGGACTAGCGGGAGAACACAATGAGCAGTTCTTC. The genes are TRBV6-5 and TRBJ2-1; TRBD2 matches 13 bases. Germline values: CDR1 MNHEY, CDR2 SVGAGI. Germline trimming cut 5 bases from V and 5 bases from J; bases unmatched to any gene: 3. The CDR3 extends over 15 amino acids.

This clone was counted between two and nine times. The V and J genes are TRBV29-1 and TRBJ2-7; TRBD2 matches 8 bases. This CDR3 spans 16 amino acids. Germline V lookup: CDR1 SQVTM, CDR2 ANQGSEA. V shed 0 bases and J 0 bases; nucleotides not matched to a gene: 7. For the CDR3, the DNA is TGCAGCGTTGAAGATCGTGGCGGGAGGCACTCCTACGAGCAGTACTTC. Translation: CSVEDRGGRHSYEQYF.

The chain has TRBV7-3 and TRBJ2-2; no clear D gene. The CDR3 has 12 amino acids. CDR1 SGHTA and CDR2 FQGTGA come from the germline V gene. The V gene lost 1 base and the J gene lost 7 bases, with 4 bases spanning the gap. CDR3 nucleotides: TGTGCCAGCAGCTTAATGGGCGGGGAGCTGTTTTTT. It encodes CASSLMGGELFF.

The V call is TRBV10-3, the J call TRBJ2-2; 7 bases agree with TRBD2. Germline CDR1 is ENHRY and CDR2 is SYGVKD. The CDR3 covers 16 residues. Trimming cost V 6 bases and J 2 bases; bases outside gene matches: 9. The CDR3 coding sequence is TGTGCCATCAGCGCCCCGAGCGGGGTAAACACCGGGGAGCTGTTTTTT. Translation: CAISAPSGVNTGELFF.

This clone came up a few times. The J gene is TRBJ1-3, the V gene TRBV2; the match to TRBD1 covers 10 bases. J gave up 3 bases and V 6 bases, and 17 bases lay outside the gene matches. CDR1 is SNHLY and CDR2 is FYNNEI in the germline V gene. The CDR3 is made up of 19 amino acids. The CDR3 here is CASRGPGQGIELDGNTIYF. CDR3 DNA sequence: TGTGCCAGCAGGGGTCCGGGACAGGGGATTGAACTGGATGGAAACACCATATATTTT. Looking up the rest from reference TRBV2 and TRBJ1-3 gives the full variable domain: EPEVTQTPSHQVTQMGQEVILRCVPISNHLYFYWYRQILGQKVEFLVSFYNNEISEKSEIFDDQFSVERPDGSNFTLKIRSTKLEDSAMYFCASRGPGQGIELDGNTIYFGEGSWLTVV.

CDR3 DNA sequence: TGTGCCAGCAGCTTGACGGGATTCGGTGAGCAGTTCTTC. Residues: CASSLTGFGEQFF. The genes are TRBV7-9 and TRBJ2-1; D is possibly TRBD2 (5 bases). The CDR3 has 13 amino acids. V was trimmed by 3 bases and J by 9 bases, leaving 12 bases between them. CDR1 is SEHNR and CDR2 is FQNEAQ in the germline V gene (reference sequence).

The gene calls are TRBV25-1 and TRBJ1-1, with 7 bases fitting TRBD1. The germline gives CDR1 MGHDK, CDR2 SYGVNS. The length of the CDR3 is 15 residues. Unmatched junction bases numbered 8, after V lost 5 bases and J lost 2 bases. The CDR3 protein is CASSSSRQGNTEAFF. The CDR3 region has the DNA TGTGCCAGCAGTAGCTCCCGACAGGGTAACACTGAAGCTTTCTTT.

V gene TRBV28 combines with J gene TRBJ2-5; TRBD1 matches at 7 bases. CDR1 is MDHEN and CDR2 is SYDVKM in the germline V gene. The CDR3 extends over 13 amino acids. The ends lost 8 bases at V and 3 bases at J; junction bases unmatched: 6. The CDR3 region has the DNA TGTGCCAGCTTACAGGGGCGTGAAGAGACCCAGTACTTC. This translates into CASLQGREETQYF. The full variable domain, completed using reference TRBV28 and TRBJ2-5, is DVKVTQSSRYLVKRTGEKVFLECVQDMDHENMFWYRQDPGLGLRLIYFSYDVKMKEKGDIPEGYSVSREKKERFSLILESASTNQTSMYLCASLQGREETQYFGPGTRLLVL.

This clone was seen a few times. The V call is TRBV2, the J call TRBJ1-5; D ambiguous. The CDR3 has 13 residues. V dropped 5 bases and J dropped 0 bases, with 5 bases sitting between them. In germline, CDR1 is SNHLY, CDR2 FYNNEI. This chain's CDR3 is CASSMSSNQPQHF. As DNA, the CDR3 is TGTGCCAGCAGTATGAGTAGCAATCAGCCCCAGCATTTT. Variable domain in full (rest from reference TRBV2 and TRBJ1-5): EPEVTQTPSHQVTQMGQEVILRCVPISNHLYFYWYRQILGQKVEFLVSFYNNEISEKSEIFDDQFSVERPDGSNFTLKIRSTKLEDSAMYFCASSMSSNQPQHFGDGTRLSIL.

This chain connects TRBV5-1 to TRBJ2-3, with D unresolved. Trimming shortened V by 0 bases and J by 1 base, and 9 bases separated the two germline ends. The CDR3 runs to 15 residues. From germline, CDR1 is SGHRS and CDR2 YFSETQ. In DNA, the CDR3 is TGCGCCAGCAGCTTGGGCGCCCGTCGCACAGATACGCAGTATTTT. Protein sequence: CASSLGARRTDTQYF.

This clone was seen only a few times. This chain links TRBV7-8 with TRBJ1-1, with D unresolved. This CDR3 has 14 residues. V was clipped by 5 bases and J by 2 bases, with 12 bases between them. Germline CDR1 reads SGHVS; CDR2 reads FQNEAQ. This chain's CDR3 is CASSPKEGNTEAFF. As DNA, the CDR3 is TGTGCCAGCAGCCCCAAAGAGGGTAACACTGAAGCTTTCTTT.

This clone occurred a few times. The CDR3 nucleotides are TGCGCCAGCAGCTTTTTTTCTCTCTACGAGCAGTACTTC. Residues: CASSFFSLYEQYF. J is TRBJ2-7 and V is TRBV5-1; D unresolved. CDR3 length: 13 residues. The V end lost 2 bases, the J end lost 3 bases, and 9 bases lay between the germline ends. Germline values: CDR1 SGHRS, CDR2 YFSETQ.

This clone was seen a few times. The chain couples TRBV29-1 to TRBJ2-7, with TRBD2 matching over 12 bases. Trimming took 4 bases from V and 6 from J; bases not matched to a gene: 4. Germline CDR1 reads SQVTM; CDR2 reads ANQGSEA. The CDR3 totals 13 residues. CDR3 DNA sequence: TGCAGCGTTGGACTAGCGGGAGCGGTCGAGCAGTACTTC. Protein: CSVGLAGAVEQYF.

This clone was recorded a few times. The chain is built from TRBV28 and TRBJ2-1, with a tentative D call TRBD1 (6 bases). Germline loops: CDR1 MDHEN, CDR2 SYDVKM. The CDR3 extends over 15 amino acids. The V and J ends lost 8 bases and 0 bases respectively, with 14 bases between them. This CDR3 reads CASGTTGSSYNEQFF. For the CDR3, the DNA is TGTGCCAGCGGCACAACAGGGAGCTCCTACAATGAGCAGTTCTTC.

In regard to this clone: This CDR3 is also generated by other DNA sequences in the sample. The chain recombines TRBV9 with TRBJ2-6, with a weak D call TRBD2 (6 bases). CDR1 SGDLS and CDR2 YYNGEE come from the germline V gene. V was pared by 0 bases and J by 0 bases, with 7 bases between. The CDR3 has 16 residues. In nucleotides, the CDR3 is TGTGCCAGCAGCGTAGGGAGGGGCTCTGGGGCCAACGTCCTGACTTTC. Residues: CASSVGRGSGANVLTF.

This clone was seen a handful of times. The chain combines TRBV7-9 with TRBJ2-1; tentatively, D is TRBD1 (6 bases). The CDR3 is made up of 15 amino acids. V was trimmed by 5 bases and J by 4 bases, leaving 15 bases between them. Germline values: CDR1 SEHNR, CDR2 FQNEAQ (reference sequence). CDR3 nucleotide sequence: TGTGCCAGCAGCATCCCGGGACATTTGTACAATGAGCAGTTCTTC. It yields the protein CASSIPGHLYNEQFF.

The genes are TRBV10-3 and TRBJ2-7; maybe TRBD1 (6 bases). The CDR3 contains 13 residues. Trimming took 6 bases from V and 2 from J, leaving 11 bases between them. CDR1 ENHRY and CDR2 SYGVKD come from the germline V gene. This CDR3 reads CAIRQGAAYEQYF. The CDR3 DNA follows: TGTGCCATCAGACAGGGTGCCGCCTACGAGCAGTACTTC.

This clone was observed a few times. The V gene is TRBV28, the J gene TRBJ2-3, with D perhaps matching TRBD2 (5 bases). V shed 5 bases and J shed 2 bases, with 17 bases lying between them. The CDR3 loop spans 16 amino acids. Per germline, CDR1 MDHEN and CDR2 SYDVKM. CDR3 DNA: TGTGCCAGCAGTGTTAGCGTTTGGGTCTCCACAGATACGCAGTATTTT. Residues: CASSVSVWVSTDTQYF. Combining the CDR3 with reference TRBV28 and TRBJ2-3 gives the whole variable domain DVKVTQSSRYLVKRTGEKVFLECVQDMDHENMFWYRQDPGLGLRLIYFSYDVKMKEKGDIPEGYSVSREKKERFSLILESASTNQTSMYLCASSVSVWVSTDTQYFGPGTRLTVL.

This clone was seen a handful of times. The chain combines TRBV5-8 with TRBJ2-2, with TRBD1 as a possible D gene (5 bases). The CDR3 runs 16 residues. V lost 4 bases to trimming and J lost 1 base, with 14 bases between them. CDR1 and CDR2 from the germline V gene are SGHTS and YDEGEE. The CDR3 DNA reads TGTGCCAGCAGCCCAGGGTCGACTTTGAACACCGGGGAGCTGTTTTTT. Its translation: CASSPGSTLNTGELFF.

This clone was picked up a small number of times. The V and J genes are TRBV6-5 and TRBJ2-1, with a possible D match to TRBD1 (6 bases). Germline-derived CDR1 and CDR2 are MNHEY and SVGAGI. Trimming removed 0 bases from V and 5 bases from J, with 8 bases in between. The CDR3 is 14 residues long. The CDR3 loop is CASSYSTGNNEQFF. The CDR3 DNA follows: TGTGCCAGCAGTTACTCGACAGGAAACAATGAGCAGTTCTTC.

The chain combines TRBV21-1 with TRBJ2-5; the DNA was not used to check the table's D call, TRBD1. TRBV21-1 is labeled a pseudogene. This CDR3 contains 16 residues. CDR3 amino acids: CASSVRGGKQGETQYF. Written as DNA, the CDR3 is TGTGCCAGCAGCGTCCGCGGAGGAAAACAGGGGGAGACCCAGTACTTC.

The chain recombines TRBV5-6 with TRBJ2-5, with 7 bases aligning to TRBD2. This CDR3 has 15 residues. CDR1 is SGHDT, CDR2 YYEEEE, per germline. Unmatched junction bases numbered 10, after V lost 6 bases and J lost 2 bases. The CDR3 loop is CASTPRWRGQETQYF. DNA for the CDR3: TGTGCCAGCACCCCGCGGTGGCGGGGGCAAGAGACCCAGTACTTC.